The 21 T cell receptor beta chains below were found in one sample sequenced in a study of blood T cell repertoires in COVID-19. The method was immunoSEQ multiplex PCR; TCRdb's version includes in-frame clones alone and lacks a portion of them. The repertoire holds over 300,000 clones, with more than 70% as singletons. Material for sequencing was peripheral blood. Source of these receptors: a middle-aged man with acute or convalescent COVID-19.

V usage is TRBV24-1 and J usage is TRBJ2-1, with a tentative D call TRBD1 (5 bases). The CDR3 extends over 14 amino acids. The V gene's germline CDR1 is KGHDR and CDR2 SFDVKD. Deletions cut 0 bases from V and 11 bases from J, with 13 bases between. The CDR3 region is CATSDLRAGKKQFF. CDR3 in DNA: TGTGCCACCAGTGATTTGCGGGCAGGGAAAAAGCAGTTCTTC.

This clone came up once. The identical CDR3 is also encoded by other nucleotide sequences in the sample. The CDR3 loop reads CASSYSRETQYF. CDR3 bases: TGTGCCAGCAGTTACTCCAGGGAGACCCAGTACTTC. The rearrangement uses TRBV6-2 or TRBV6-3 and TRBJ2-5; D gene uncertain. The CDR3 is 12 residues long. Looked up from germline, CDR1 is MNHEY and CDR2 is SVGEGT. Trimming left V 0 bases short and J 5 bases short, with 4 bases between.

Here the CDR3 reads CASSQDRNQPQHF. The CDR3 nucleotides read TGCGCCAGCAGCCAAGATCGGAATCAGCCCCAGCATTTT. The chain employs TRBV4-1 and TRBJ1-5; D unclear. The germline V and J ends were trimmed by 0 bases and 4 bases, with 4 bases remaining between them. The CDR3 has 13 amino acids. Germline V lookup: CDR1 MGHRA, CDR2 YSYEKL.

The V and J genes are TRBV4-1 and TRBJ1-2, with a possible D match to TRBD1 (6 bases). V was shortened by 1 base and J by 4 bases, with 10 bases between the two germline ends. Germline V gene lookup returns CDR1 MGHRA and CDR2 YSYEKL. The CDR3 sequence is 14 residues long. The CDR3 is CASSQGGGGYGYTF. The CDR3 nucleotides are TGCGCCAGCAGCCAAGGAGGGGGGGGCTATGGCTACACCTTC.

The chain couples TRBV19 to TRBJ1-6, with D maybe TRBD1 (5 bases). Germline CDR1 is LNHDA and CDR2 is SQIVND (reference sequence). Between the trimmed V and J ends, which lost 4 bases and 10 bases, there was a span of 17 bases. This CDR3 is 15 amino acids long. In DNA, the CDR3 is TGTGCCAGTAGTACCGGGCCCAGGGAAGGATCACCCCTCCACTTT. Protein: CASSTGPREGSPLHF.

This clone was seen a handful of times. The CDR3 DNA reads TGCGCCAGCAGCTTGATCGACGGGAACTATGGCTACACCTTC. This encodes CASSLIDGNYGYTF. This chain joins TRBV5-1 and TRBJ1-2; D gene ambiguous. The V and J ends lost 1 base and 2 bases respectively, with 9 bases between them. The CDR3 loop spans 14 amino acids. Germline-derived CDR1 and CDR2 are SGHRS and YFSETQ.

The chain carries TRBV19 and TRBJ2-2, with 10 bases fitting TRBD2. V trimming: 5 bases; J trimming: 4 bases; junction bases outside the gene matches: 7. The CDR3 is made up of 16 amino acids. Germline-derived CDR1 and CDR2 are LNHDA and SQIVND (reference sequence). The CDR3 DNA is TGTGCCAGTAGTGCGACTAGCGGGTCGGGCACCGGGGAGCTGTTTTTT. Protein product: CASSATSGSGTGELFF.

This chain uses TRBV3-1 (or the pseudogene TRBV3-2) with TRBJ2-7, with a weak D call TRBD1 (5 bases). V was trimmed by 0 bases and J by 0 bases, leaving 9 bases between them. Germline V CDR1 and CDR2: LGHDT, YNNKEL (reference sequence). The CDR3 totals 15 residues. CDR3 sequence: CASSQEWQGSYEQYF. The CDR3 nucleotides are TGTGCCAGCAGCCAAGAGTGGCAGGGCTCCTACGAGCAGTACTTC.

V gene TRBV27 combines with J gene TRBJ1-2; possible D gene TRBD1, 6 bases. Per the germline V gene, CDR1 is MNHEY and CDR2 is SMNVEV (reference sequence). The V gene lost 0 bases and the J gene lost 8 bases, with 16 bases spanning the gap. CDR3 length: 15 amino acids. The CDR3 reads CASSLSHRVFGGYTF. The CDR3 nucleotides are TGTGCCAGCAGTTTATCCCACAGGGTATTTGGCGGCTACACCTTC.

The CDR3, as DNA: TGTGCCAGCAGCTTACGGGACAGGGGATCCGGTGGCTACACCTTC. It yields the protein CASSLRDRGSGGYTF. The V call is TRBV7-9, the J call TRBJ1-2, with 10 bases lining up with TRBD1. With 2 bases clipped from V and 7 bases from J, the junction kept 7 bases outside the gene matches. This CDR3 contains 15 residues. Germline lookup yields CDR1 SEHNR and CDR2 FQNEAQ (reference sequence).

The chain employs TRBV19 and TRBJ1-1; D unclear. Germline CDR1 LNHDA, CDR2 SQIVND (reference sequence). V was shortened by 3 bases and J by 2 bases, with 13 bases between the two germline ends. The CDR3 runs to 15 residues. As DNA, the CDR3 is TGTGCCAGTAGTATTCCCGGGAGCATCAACACTGAAGCTTTCTTT. It specifies CASSIPGSINTEAFF.

This sequence joins TRBV19 and TRBJ2-7; 13 bases align to TRBD2. V trimming: 4 bases; J trimming: 2 bases; junction bases outside the gene matches: 2. Germline assignment: CDR1 LNHDA and CDR2 SQIVND (reference sequence). This CDR3 is built from 15 residues. The CDR3 DNA reads as TGTGCCAGTAGTAACGGACTAGCGGGGGCCTACGAGCAGTACTTC. Amino acids: CASSNGLAGAYEQYF.

The chain employs TRBV4-3 and TRBJ1-2; no definite D call. This CDR3 has 15 residues. Trimming pared 1 base from V and 6 bases from J, leaving 15 bases between. In germline, CDR1 is LGHNA, CDR2 YSLEER. For the CDR3, the DNA is TGCGCCAGCAGCCAAGTAAATCGGCAGGAACATGGCTACACCTTC. Encoded protein: CASSQVNRQEHGYTF.

This chain links TRBV9 with TRBJ1-6, with a tentative D call TRBD1 (6 bases). CDR3 size: 16 residues. Deletions cut 1 base from V and 9 bases from J, with 17 bases between. Germline CDR1 reads SGDLS; CDR2 reads YYNGEE. The CDR3 DNA is TGTGCCAGCAGCGTAACCGGACAGACAAAGACTTCACCCCTCCACTTT. Its protein is CASSVTGQTKTSPLHF.

The J gene is TRBJ2-3, the V gene TRBV6-2 or TRBV6-3; TRBD2 might be the D (6 bases). The CDR3 totals 14 residues. Per the germline V gene, CDR1 is MNHEY and CDR2 is SVGEGT. Trimming cost V 2 bases and J 5 bases, with 11 bases left between them. Written as DNA, the CDR3 is TGTGCCAGCAGTTACCCCGGGAGTTTAGATACGCAGTATTTT. Amino acids: CASSYPGSLDTQYF.

This sequence joins TRBV10-1 and TRBJ2-3; no reliable D call. CDR3 length equals 13 residues. Germline-derived CDR1 and CDR2 are WNHNN and SYGVQD (reference sequence). Trimming stripped 0 bases from V and 7 bases from J, with 8 bases between. This chain's CDR3 is CASSESGRYTQYF. CDR3 nucleotides: TGCGCCAGCAGTGAGTCCGGCAGGTATACGCAGTATTTT.

The chain joins TRBV30 to TRBJ2-7, with a tentative D call TRBD1 (5 bases). Trimming removed 3 bases at V and 2 bases at J, with 11 bases between. CDR3 length equals 13 residues. Germline V gene sequence: CDR1 GTSNPN, CDR2 SVGIG (reference sequence). CDR3 DNA sequence: TGTGCCTGGAGGGGGCAGGGCCCCTACGAGCAGTACTTC. This translates into CAWRGQGPYEQYF.

The CDR3 sequence is CASSLEGRAEAFF. Here the CDR3 DNA reads TGCGCCAGCAGCTTGGAGGGGAGGGCTGAAGCTTTCTTT. The chain uses TRBV5-1 and TRBJ1-1; D perhaps matches TRBD1 (5 bases). CDR1 SGHRS and CDR2 YFSETQ come from the germline V gene. The length of the CDR3 is 13 residues. Between the trimmed V and J ends, which lost 0 bases and 6 bases, there was a span of 9 bases. Combining the CDR3 with reference TRBV5-1 and TRBJ1-1 gives the whole variable domain KAGVTQTPRYLIKTRGQQVTLSCSPISGHRSVSWYQQTPGQGLQFLFEYFSETQRNKGNFPGRFSGRQFSNSRSEMNVSTLELGDSALYLCASSLEGRAEAFFGQGTRLTVV.

This chain joins TRBV28 and TRBJ2-1; 16 bases match TRBD2. Germline CDR1 and CDR2: MDHEN and SYDVKM. V lost 6 bases and J lost 0; bases outside the gene matches: 5. The CDR3 loop spans 18 amino acids. CDR3 residues: CASRKGLAGGSSYNEQFF. Written as DNA, the CDR3 is TGTGCCAGCAGGAAGGGACTAGCGGGAGGGAGCTCCTACAATGAGCAGTTCTTC.

The CDR3 protein is CASSQDLIGQFNTEAFF. CDR3 DNA sequence: TGTGCCAGCAGCCAAGACTTAATCGGACAGTTCAACACTGAAGCTTTCTTT. The V and J genes are TRBV14 and TRBJ1-1; possibly TRBD1 for D (6 bases). The CDR3 sequence is 17 residues long. V lost 0 bases, J lost 2 bases, and 16 bases lay in between. Germline CDR1 SGHDN, CDR2 FVKESK.

The gene calls are TRBV9 and TRBJ2-7; no definite D call. V dropped 0 bases and J dropped 2 bases, with 9 bases sitting between them. The CDR3 has 14 residues. From germline, CDR1 is SGDLS and CDR2 YYNGEE. The CDR3 protein is CASSVEPGTYEQYF. The CDR3 bases are TGTGCCAGCAGCGTAGAGCCGGGTACCTACGAGCAGTACTTC.